This is a list of T cell receptor beta chains from one sample in a study of blood T cells in healthy people across ages. TCRdb re-called the 5' RACE reads with MiXCR, one entry per CDR3 protein. Here the sample spans approximately 1,700,000 distinct CDR3 sequences, more than 35% being singletons. Input material: blood. The receptors shown here come from a human donor in good health. Each CDR3 is given with its conserved first and last residue. Each record gives: D gene, V gene, J gene, clone size, CDR3 protein, CDR3 DNA. A D gene is named only where the DNA matches it firmly. Only some rows state a clone size, as once, few, many or a class for expanded clones.

NA	TRBV7-8	TRBJ2-7	NA	CAGSLARATPYEQYF	TGTGCCGGCAGCTTAGCGCGAGCTACCCCCTACGAGCAGTACTTC
TRBD2	TRBV10-3	TRBJ2-3	NA	CAISEIQRLARSDTQYF	TGTGCCATCAGTGAGATTCAGAGACTAGCACGGAGTGATACGCAGTATTTT
NA	TRBV2	TRBJ2-3	NA	CASSAAAFTSTDTQYF	TGTGCCAGCAGTGCCGCCGCGTTCACTAGCACAGATACGCAGTATTTT
TRBD2	TRBV27	TRBJ2-7	few	CASRRTSGYEQYF	TGTGCCAGCAGGAGGACTAGCGGTTACGAGCAGTACTTC
NA	TRBV20-1	TRBJ2-3	few	CSARDIGSYTDTQYF	TGCAGTGCTAGAGATATCGGCAGTTACACAGATACGCAGTATTTT
NA	TRBV29-1	TRBJ1-2	NA	CSAWDSLTNYGCTF	NA
TRBD1	TRBV7-9	TRBJ1-2	NA	CASSLSDRANYGYTF	TGTGCCAGCAGCTTGAGTGACAGGGCCAACTATGGCTACACCTTC
NA	TRBV7-9	TRBJ2-5	NA	CASSHERLDRETQYF	TGTGCCAGCAGTCACGAGCGCCTTGACCGGGAGACCCAGTACTTC
NA	TRBV2	TRBJ2-1	NA	CASREPPNNEQFF	TGTGCCAGCAGGGAACCACCGAACAATGAGCAGTTCTTC
TRBD1	TRBV6-5	TRBJ2-1	few	CASSDHKTGGTFF	TGTGCCAGCAGTGACCATAAGACAGGGGGAACGTTCTTC
NA	TRBV7-2	TRBJ1-4	NA	CASSLVYGATNEKLFF	TGTGCCAGCAGCTTAGTTTACGGTGCAACTAATGAAAAACTGTTTTTT
NA	TRBV28	TRBJ2-7	once	CTSSSLRGQSSDEQYF	TGTACCAGCAGCTCCCTTCGAGGGCAGAGCTCGGACGAGCAGTACTTC
NA	TRBV12-5	TRBJ2-5	NA	CASGTGSQETQYF	TGTGCTAGTGGAACAGGGTCCCAAGAGACCCAGTACTTC
TRBD2	TRBV11-3	TRBJ2-1	NA	CASTDSGGAWFF	TGTGCCAGCACCGATAGCGGGGGGGCCTGGTTCTTC
TRBD2	TRBV20-1	TRBJ2-3	NA	CSALLLGLAGVQETQYF	TGCAGTGCTCTCCTCCTGGGACTAGCGGGGGTCCAAGAGACGCAGTATTTT
NA	TRBV6-4	TRBJ2-4	few	CASRGWEQYF	TGTGCCAGCAGAGGGTGGGAGCAGTACTTC
TRBD2	TRBV12-5	TRBJ2-7	few	CASGFSKAGGPFEQYF	TGTGCTAGTGGTTTCTCGAAGGCGGGGGGGCCGTTCGAGCAGTACTTC
TRBD1	TRBV20-1	TRBJ2-7	few	CSARDKGQGVYEQYF	TGCAGTGCTAGAGATAAGGGACAGGGGGTTTACGAGCAGTACTTC
TRBD1	TRBV6-6	TRBJ1-2	NA	CASSSLGQGASSYGYTF	TGTGCCAGCAGTTCTCTGGGACAGGGGGCTTCCTCCTATGGCTACACCTTC
TRBD1	TRBV10-3	TRBJ1-2	few	CAISGQGNYGYTF	TGTGCCATCAGTGGACAGGGTAACTATGGCTACACCTTC
NA	TRBV29-1	TRBJ2-1	many	CSVGAGHEQFF	TGCAGCGTTGGGGCGGGCCATGAGCAGTTCTTC
NA	TRBV7-9	TRBJ2-7	few	CASSLGLGPEYEQYF	TGTGCCAGCAGCTTAGGTCTCGGGCCAGAGTACGAGCAGTACTTC
NA	TRBV7-2	TRBJ2-1	NA	CASSISPSSYNEQFF	TGTGCCAGCAGCATCTCCCCGAGCTCCTACAATGAGCAGTTCTTC
NA	TRBV20-1	TRBJ1-2	few	CSATRQRAEYGYTF	TGCAGTGCTACGAGACAGCGTGCGGAATATGGCTACACCTTC
NA	TRBV9	TRBJ2-7	few	CASSVGGGMSSYEQYF	TGTGCCAGCAGCGTAGGGGGCGGGATGAGCTCCTACGAGCAGTACTTC
NA	TRBV29-1	TRBJ1-2	few	CSVLSGRANYGYTF	TGCAGCGTTCTATCAGGGAGGGCTAACTATGGCTACACCTTC
TRBD1	TRBV10-3	TRBJ1-2	NA	CAISEDTGEPPNPYYGYTF	TGTGCCATCAGTGAAGATACAGGGGAACCACCAAACCCGTACTATGGCTACACCTTC
NA	TRBV6-5	TRBJ2-5	NA	CASRPGEGESETQYF	TGTGCCAGCAGGCCTGGGGAGGGGGAGTCAGAGACCCAGTACTTC
NA	TRBV7-2	TRBJ1-2	NA	CAGGADYGYTF	TGTGCCGGCGGGGCGGACTATGGCTACACCTTC
NA	TRBV12-3/TRBV12-4	TRBJ2-7	few	CASKGKGSYEQYF	TGTGCCAGCAAAGGTAAAGGGTCCTACGAGCAGTACTTC
NA	TRBV20-1	TRBJ1-1	once	CSARDPVLTEAFF	TGCAGTGCTAGAGACCCTGTCCTTACTGAAGCTTTCTTT
TRBD1	TRBV20-1	TRBJ1-2	NA	CSASPQATGKYGYTF	TGCAGTGCTAGTCCTCAGGCGACAGGGAAATATGGCTACACCTTC
TRBD1	TRBV10-3	TRBJ2-5	NA	CAIRGTGSETQYF	TGTGCCATCAGGGGGACAGGGTCGGAGACCCAGTACTTC
NA	TRBV29-1	TRBJ1-1	NA	CSAVDPYDRNTEVFF	TGCAGCGCCGTCGATCCCTATGACAGGAACACTGAAGTTTTCTTT
NA	TRBV9	TRBJ2-7	few	CASSVDSAEQYF	TGTGCCAGCAGCGTAGATTCAGCCGAGCAGTACTTC
TRBD1	TRBV11-2	TRBJ2-7	NA	CASSLRTGLTYEQYF	TGTGCCAGCAGCTTGCGGACAGGGTTAACCTACGAGCAGTACTTC
TRBD1	TRBV29-1	TRBJ1-4	many	CSVTGTGAVTNEKLFF	TGCAGCGTGACCGGGACAGGGGCGGTAACTAATGAAAAACTGTTTTTT
NA	TRBV4-1	TRBJ2-7	NA	CASSHGNSYEQYF	TGCGCCAGCAGCCACGGGAACTCCTACGAGCAGTACTTC
NA	TRBV7-9	TRBJ2-3	NA	CASSSALETSDTQYF	TGTGCCAGCAGCTCCGCCCTTGAAACCTCAGATACGCAGTATTTT
NA	TRBV12-5	TRBJ2-5	NA	CASGYQGWETQYF	TGTGCTAGTGGGTATCAAGGATGGGAGACCCAGTACTTC
TRBD1	TRBV20-1	TRBJ1-4	NA	CSARGITGGWNNEKLFF	TGCAGTGCTAGAGGTATCACAGGGGGCTGGAATAATGAAAAACTGTTTTTT
TRBD1	TRBV4-2	TRBJ1-4	NA	CASSQDPGTVDEKLFF	TGTGCCAGCAGCCAAGACCCCGGGACAGTGGATGAAAAACTGTTTTTT